This T cell receptor beta chain was documented in a study of cytomegalovirus exposure and HLA in healthy donors. Of note for this clone: Its antigen is as yet unknown. One junction end does not reproduce the germline sequence, and a read error may be involved.

Germline CDR1 reads SGHTA; CDR2 reads FQGTGA. The length of the CDR3 is 14 residues. Both 60 Vbeta primers and 13 Jbeta primers went into the PCR. Under the authors' procedure: Unique TCR beta chains totaled about 73 million in a later count, with around 11 million of them shared. Sequenced by immunoSEQ multiplex PCR; TCRdb stores in-frame clones only, minus some. The DNA gave D and trimming, while V, J and clone size come from that table. The sample carries around 130,000 clones, roughly two thirds recorded once. The study's findings and limits: There were about 160 TCR beta chains listed as cytomegalovirus-associated.

The V gene is TRBV7-3, the J gene TRBJ2-3, with 7 bases matching TRBD2. The sequencing input was PBMCs. The source is a man aged 25-45 years in good health and CMV-seropositive. CDR3 residues: CASSSATSTDTQYF. The CDR3 bases are TGTGCCAGCAGCTCGGCGACTAGCACCGATACGCAGTATTTT.